The source of this T cell receptor (beta chain) is a study of beta chain features in type 1 diabetes. Of the isolated RNA, all was reverse transcribed, and so the sequenced material was expressed TCRB transcripts. Repertoires were generated with immunoSEQ multiplex PCR, while TCRdb's copy carries only in-frame clones and drops some. The repertoire holds under 550,000 clones, with roughly an eighth as singletons. There are 14 residues in the CDR3. Germline-derived CDR1 and CDR2 are LGHNA and YSLEER. The junction had 4 bases not matched to a gene; V was cut back by 2 bases and J by 8 bases. Sorting based on CD45RO/CCR7/CD25/CD127/CD95/CD27 separated CD4+ naive, central memory, regulatory and stem cell-like memory cells.

The TCR was taken from a woman aged 18-29 years in good health. The sequencing sample was made of naive CD4+ T cells from blood. This chain links TRBV4-3 with TRBJ2-3, with 10 bases identical to TRBD2. CDR3 sequence (DNA): TGCGCCAGCAGCCAATCTAGCGGGGGTGGTACGCAGTATTTT. Its translation is CASSQSSGGGTQYF.